A selection of T cell receptor beta chains follows, all from one sample in a study of T and B cells in COVID-19 patients. TCRdb re-analysed the multiplex PCR reads in MiXCR, keeping a single row per CDR3 protein. Here the sample spans 4,100 or so distinct CDR3 sequences, roughly a fifth being singletons. The source material was blood. The receptors derive from a human donor with active COVID-19. The CDR3 runs from the conserved cysteine through the conserved F or W. The D gene is left open where the match is weak. Part of the rows lack a size; the others show once, few, many or a class for expanded clones.

v_gene: TRBV7-2; abundance: -; j_gene: TRBJ2-5; d_gene: TRBD2; CDR3aa: CASSSTSGLGNGGETQYF; CDR3nt: TGTGCCAGCAGCTCAACTAGCGGGCTGGGGAACGGGGGGGAGACCCAGTACTTC
v_gene: TRBV19; abundance: medium-sized; j_gene: TRBJ1-5; d_gene: TRBD1; CDR3aa: CASSVTGIYQPQHF; CDR3nt: TGTGCCAGTAGTGTGACAGGGATTTATCAGCCCCAGCATTTT
v_gene: TRBV18; abundance: large; j_gene: TRBJ2-3; d_gene: -; CDR3aa: CASSPLGHTDTQYF; CDR3nt: TGTGCCAGCTCACCACTGGGACACACAGATACGCAGTATTTT
v_gene: TRBV14; abundance: many; j_gene: TRBJ1-2; d_gene: -; CDR3aa: CASSQDYNYGYTF; CDR3nt: TGTGCCAGCAGCCAAGATTATAACTATGGCTACACCTTC
v_gene: TRBV7-2; abundance: many; j_gene: TRBJ1-4; d_gene: TRBD1; CDR3aa: CASSLAGTGEKLFF; CDR3nt: TGTGCCAGCAGCTTAGCCGGGACAGGGGAGAAACTGTTTTTT
v_gene: TRBV30; abundance: -; j_gene: TRBJ2-7; d_gene: TRBD1; CDR3aa: CAWSRTGLNYEQYF; CDR3nt: TGTGCCTGGAGTCGGACAGGGCTGAACTACGAGCAGTACTTC
v_gene: TRBV11-2; abundance: -; j_gene: TRBJ1-2; d_gene: -; CDR3aa: CASSPQWGYGYTF; CDR3nt: TGTGCCAGCAGCCCCCAATGGGGGTATGGCTACACCTTC
v_gene: TRBV12-3/TRBV12-4; abundance: medium-sized; j_gene: TRBJ1-5; d_gene: TRBD1; CDR3aa: CASSGQGAWQPQHF; CDR3nt: TGTGCCAGCAGTGGACAGGGGGCTTGGCAGCCCCAGCATTTT
v_gene: TRBV19; abundance: -; j_gene: TRBJ2-7; d_gene: -; CDR3aa: CASSIVGASYF; CDR3nt: TGTGCCAGTAGTATAGTAGGGGCGTCGTACTTC
v_gene: TRBV27; abundance: medium-sized; j_gene: TRBJ1-5; d_gene: -; CDR3aa: CASSLRYSNQPQHF; CDR3nt: TGTGCCAGCAGTCTAAGATATAGCAATCAGCCCCAGCATTTT
v_gene: TRBV19; abundance: -; j_gene: TRBJ2-1; d_gene: TRBD2; CDR3aa: CASSVRLGTSGIGGLDEQFF; CDR3nt: TGTGCCAGTAGTGTCAGACTTGGGACTAGCGGGATAGGGGGGCTCGATGAGCAGTTCTTC
v_gene: TRBV4-3; abundance: -; j_gene: TRBJ2-7; d_gene: -; CDR3aa: CASSLRVLGLYEQYF; CDR3nt: TGCGCCAGCAGCCTGCGGGTATTGGGGCTCTACGAGCAGTACTTC
v_gene: TRBV7-2; abundance: -; j_gene: TRBJ2-2; d_gene: -; CDR3aa: CASSLGGANTGELFF; CDR3nt: TGTGCCAGCAGCTTAGGAGGGGCGAACACCGGGGAGCTGTTTTTT
v_gene: TRBV6-5; abundance: medium-sized; j_gene: TRBJ1-6; d_gene: -; CDR3aa: CASSPWSSYNSPLHF; CDR3nt: TGTGCCAGCAGCCCCTGGAGCTCCTATAATTCACCCCTCCACTTT
v_gene: TRBV5-4; abundance: medium-sized; j_gene: TRBJ2-7; d_gene: TRBD2; CDR3aa: CASSASGRGGYEQYF; CDR3nt: TGTGCCAGCAGCGCTAGCGGGAGAGGGGGCTACGAGCAGTACTTC
v_gene: TRBV27; abundance: medium-sized; j_gene: TRBJ1-2; d_gene: -; CDR3aa: CASSLVRGSYGYTF; CDR3nt: TGTGCCAGCAGTTTAGTGCGGGGTAGCTATGGCTACACCTTC
v_gene: TRBV11-3; abundance: -; j_gene: TRBJ2-1; d_gene: -; CDR3aa: CASSSGTSDNEQFF; CDR3nt: TGTGCCAGCAGCTCGGGGACTTCCGACAATGAGCAGTTCTTC
v_gene: TRBV6-5; abundance: medium-sized; j_gene: TRBJ2-1; d_gene: -; CDR3aa: CASRSPPGGSYNEQFF; CDR3nt: TGTGCCAGCAGGTCCCCTCCCGGGGGCTCCTACAATGAGCAGTTCTTC
v_gene: TRBV19; abundance: once; j_gene: TRBJ2-5; d_gene: TRBD2; CDR3aa: CASSTGTSAQETQYF; CDR3nt: TGTGCCAGTAGTACCGGGACTAGCGCCCAAGAGACCCAGTACTTC
v_gene: TRBV7-9; abundance: large; j_gene: TRBJ1-6; d_gene: TRBD1; CDR3aa: CASSSHDREGGNSPLHF; CDR3nt: TGTGCCAGCAGCTCCCACGACAGGGAAGGGGGGAATTCACCCCTCCACTTT
v_gene: TRBV7-2; abundance: few; j_gene: TRBJ2-3; d_gene: -; CDR3aa: CASSFQGTKTDTQYF; CDR3nt: TGTGCCAGCAGCTTCCAGGGTACGAAAACAGATACGCAGTATTTT
v_gene: TRBV5-6; abundance: medium-sized; j_gene: TRBJ2-7; d_gene: TRBD1; CDR3aa: CASSLGGQGIWVKYF; CDR3nt: TGTGCCAGCAGCTTGGGGGGACAGGGCATTTGGGTGAAGTACTTC
v_gene: TRBV6-4; abundance: -; j_gene: TRBJ1-6; d_gene: -; CDR3aa: CASRGGDNSPLHF; CDR3nt: TGTGCCAGCAGGGGCGGTGATAATTCACCCCTCCACTTT
v_gene: TRBV12-3/TRBV12-4; abundance: medium-sized; j_gene: TRBJ2-4; d_gene: -; CDR3aa: CASSFSGEAKNIQYF; CDR3nt: TGTGCCAGCAGTTTCTCGGGGGAAGCCAAAAACATTCAGTACTTC
v_gene: TRBV19; abundance: -; j_gene: TRBJ2-1; d_gene: TRBD2; CDR3aa: CAPTSLGTSGDEQFF; CDR3nt: TGTGCCCCCACCAGCCTAGGGACTAGCGGGGATGAGCAGTTCTTC
v_gene: TRBV5-1; abundance: many; j_gene: TRBJ2-1; d_gene: TRBD2; CDR3aa: CASSLTSGVYNEQFF; CDR3nt: TGCGCCAGCAGCTTGACTAGCGGGGTCTACAATGAGCAGTTCTTC
v_gene: TRBV20-1; abundance: few; j_gene: TRBJ1-2; d_gene: -; CDR3aa: CSAREGGGEGYTF; CDR3nt: TGCAGTGCTAGAGAAGGTGGGGGCGAGGGCTACACCTTC
v_gene: TRBV19; abundance: -; j_gene: TRBJ2-1; d_gene: TRBD2; CDR3aa: CASSIPAGGFYNEQFF; CDR3nt: TGTGCCAGTAGTATTCCTGCGGGAGGGTTCTACAATGAGCAGTTCTTC
v_gene: TRBV7-9; abundance: -; j_gene: TRBJ2-7; d_gene: -; CDR3aa: CASSQQREQYF; CDR3nt: TGTGCCAGCAGTCAACAGCGCGAGCAGTACTTC
v_gene: TRBV6-5; abundance: medium-sized; j_gene: TRBJ2-7; d_gene: TRBD2; CDR3aa: CASGEGGRRDEQYF; CDR3nt: TGTGCCAGCGGGGAGGGTGGGAGACGGGACGAGCAGTACTTC
v_gene: TRBV6-5; abundance: medium-sized; j_gene: TRBJ2-3; d_gene: -; CDR3aa: CASRSGGTFTDTQYF; CDR3nt: TGTGCCAGCAGGTCAGGCGGTACCTTCACAGATACGCAGTATTTT
v_gene: TRBV6-2/TRBV6-3; abundance: medium-sized; j_gene: TRBJ2-2; d_gene: -; CDR3aa: CASSLRVPGELFF; CDR3nt: TGTGCCAGCAGCCTCAGGGTTCCCGGGGAGCTGTTTTTT
v_gene: TRBV27; abundance: large; j_gene: TRBJ2-1; d_gene: -; CDR3aa: CASRAGFSLGNEQFF; CDR3nt: TGTGCCAGCAGGGCAGGGTTTTCATTGGGCAATGAGCAGTTCTTC
v_gene: TRBV19; abundance: large; j_gene: TRBJ2-2; d_gene: -; CDR3aa: CASSQVTSTGELFF; CDR3nt: TGTGCCAGTAGTCAAGTCACTAGCACCGGGGAGCTGTTTTTT
v_gene: TRBV4-2; abundance: -; j_gene: TRBJ2-3; d_gene: -; CDR3aa: CASSQDRGRNTQYF; CDR3nt: TGTGCCAGCAGCCAAGACAGGGGAAGGAATACGCAGTATTTT
v_gene: TRBV12-3/TRBV12-4; abundance: medium-sized; j_gene: TRBJ2-3; d_gene: TRBD2; CDR3aa: CASSLASGRRDTQYF; CDR3nt: TGTGCCAGCAGTTTAGCGAGCGGGAGAAGAGATACGCAGTATTTT
v_gene: TRBV11-1; abundance: -; j_gene: TRBJ2-2; d_gene: TRBD2; CDR3aa: CASSTGTSGGGELFF; CDR3nt: TGTGCCAGCAGCACCGGGACTAGCGGGGGGGGGGAGCTGTTTTTT
v_gene: TRBV20-1; abundance: -; j_gene: TRBJ1-1; d_gene: -; CDR3aa: CGATGMNTEAFF; CDR3nt: TGCGGTGCAACGGGGATGAACACTGAAGCTTTCTTT
v_gene: TRBV5-4; abundance: medium-sized; j_gene: TRBJ2-1; d_gene: TRBD2; CDR3aa: CASSLEGTSGTQEQFF; CDR3nt: TGTGCCAGCAGCTTGGAAGGGACTAGCGGGACTCAGGAGCAGTTCTTC
v_gene: TRBV6-5; abundance: many; j_gene: TRBJ1-6; d_gene: TRBD1; CDR3aa: CASTHHGLRGVYNSPLHF; CDR3nt: TGTGCCAGCACGCATCATGGGCTCAGGGGGGTTTATAATTCACCCCTCCACTTT
v_gene: TRBV12-3/TRBV12-4; abundance: medium-sized; j_gene: TRBJ2-1; d_gene: -; CDR3aa: CASSFPPGFPFF; CDR3nt: TGTGCCAGCAGTTTCCCCCCCGGTTTCCCGTTCTTC
v_gene: TRBV19; abundance: -; j_gene: TRBJ2-5; d_gene: TRBD1; CDR3aa: CASSEGAVRETQYF; CDR3nt: TGTGCCAGTAGTGAGGGGGCAGTAAGAGAGACCCAGTACTTT
v_gene: TRBV18; abundance: many; j_gene: TRBJ2-4; d_gene: TRBD1; CDR3aa: CASSPSDRGQLKNIQYF; CDR3nt: TGTGCCAGCTCACCGAGTGACAGGGGCCAATTAAAAAACATTCAGTACTTC
v_gene: TRBV29-1; abundance: medium-sized; j_gene: TRBJ1-1; d_gene: -; CDR3aa: CSVELQGHTEAFF; CDR3nt: TGCAGCGTTGAGTTGCAGGGCCACACTGAAGCTTTCTTT
v_gene: TRBV14; abundance: -; j_gene: TRBJ2-7; d_gene: -; CDR3aa: CASSPRGSKRSYEQYF; CDR3nt: TGTGCCAGCAGCCCAAGAGGGAGTAAACGATCCTACGAGCAGTACTTC
v_gene: TRBV7-2; abundance: few; j_gene: TRBJ1-2; d_gene: -; CDR3aa: CASSLAAVYGYTF; CDR3nt: TGTGCCAGCAGCTTAGCGGCAGTTTATGGCTACACCTTC
v_gene: TRBV19; abundance: medium-sized; j_gene: TRBJ1-5; d_gene: -; CDR3aa: CASSTGKGNQPQHF; CDR3nt: TGTGCCAGTAGTACAGGGAAGGGAAATCAGCCCCAGCATTTT
v_gene: TRBV12-3/TRBV12-4; abundance: many; j_gene: TRBJ1-5; d_gene: -; CDR3aa: CASTLTGSNQPQHF; CDR3nt: TGTGCCAGCACCCTAACGGGAAGCAATCAGCCCCAGCATTTT
v_gene: TRBV4-3; abundance: -; j_gene: TRBJ1-2; d_gene: -; CDR3aa: CASSQGETSYGYTF; CDR3nt: TGCGCCAGCAGCCAAGGCGAGACGAGCTATGGCTACACCTTC